The 12 T cell receptor beta chains below come from one sample, sequenced in a study of shared clonotypes between healthy human individuals. The assay was immunoSEQ multiplex PCR, and TCRdb's table has in-frame clones only and misses some. The data show some 2,500,000 clones, roughly 93% seen once. The specimen was naive CD4+ T cells from PBMCs. Specified subset: CD45RA+ positively selected. These receptors were taken from a young man in good health. Some clones in this sample may be carry-over from other donors' samples.

This clone has only a few counts. The V gene is TRBV11-2, the J gene TRBJ2-7; no clear D. The CDR3 sequence is 14 residues long. Per the germline V gene, CDR1 is SGHAT and CDR2 is FQNNGV. Trimming left V 4 bases short and J 3 bases short, with 13 bases between. CDR3 bases: TGTGCCAGCAGCTCCTACAGTTCCAGCTACGAGCAGTACTTC. Translating gives CASSSYSSSYEQYF.

V and J are TRBV6-5 and TRBJ2-1, with 9 bases that match TRBD2. This CDR3 comprises 15 residues. V was clipped by 6 bases and J by 4 bases; unmatched bases: 7. Germline V gene sequence: CDR1 MNHEY, CDR2 SVGAGI. This CDR3 reads CASSTLAGLYNEQFF. CDR3 bases: TGTGCCAGCAGCACGCTAGCGGGGTTGTACAATGAGCAGTTCTTC.

The chain recombines TRBV5-1 with TRBJ2-1, with a weak D call TRBD1 (6 bases). The germline V and J ends were trimmed by 4 bases and 2 bases, with 10 bases remaining between them. This CDR3 is built from 14 residues. Germline CDR1 is SGHRS and CDR2 is YFSETQ. CDR3 region: CASSAQGPYNEQFF. DNA for the CDR3: TGCGCCAGCAGCGCACAGGGCCCCTACAATGAGCAGTTCTTC.

The chain uses TRBV11-2 and TRBJ2-1; 7 nucleotides match TRBD1. Unmatched junction bases numbered 11, after V lost 6 bases and J lost 6 bases. CDR1 and CDR2 from the germline V gene are SGHAT and FQNNGV. This CDR3 has 15 amino acids. CDR3: CASRTGQVGINEQFF. DNA of the CDR3: TGTGCCAGCAGAACCGGACAGGTTGGGATCAATGAGCAGTTCTTC.

The J gene is TRBJ1-5, the V gene TRBV11-2, with a weak D call TRBD1 (5 bases). Germline assignment: CDR1 SGHAT and CDR2 FQNNGV. Trimming took off 5 bases at V and 2 bases at J, with 10 bases between the two ends. The CDR3 covers 14 residues. The CDR3 loop reads CASSQGGGNQPQHF. The DNA for the CDR3 is TGTGCCAGCAGCCAGGGTGGAGGCAATCAGCCCCAGCATTTT.

The rearrangement links TRBV14 to TRBJ2-1; 11 bases map to TRBD2. Trimming cost V 0 bases and J 9 bases; bases outside gene matches: 16. Germline CDR1 and CDR2: SGHDN and FVKESK. The CDR3 has 19 residues. The CDR3 spells CASSQDFSGRAFRGGEQFF. Here the CDR3 DNA reads TGTGCCAGCAGCCAAGATTTTAGCGGGAGGGCCTTCCGAGGAGGTGAGCAGTTCTTC.

CDR3 DNA: TGTGCCAGCAGCCTCCTCCCGGGACAGGGAAGGACCGGGGAGCTGTTTTTT. It encodes CASSLLPGQGRTGELFF. The V and J genes are TRBV7-9 and TRBJ2-2; 9 bases are shared with TRBD1. Germline V lookup: CDR1 SEHNR, CDR2 FQNEAQ (reference sequence). This CDR3 is built from 17 residues. With V trimmed by 5 bases and J by 5 bases, 12 bases remained unmatched. Full variable domain (remainder filled in from reference TRBV7-9 and TRBJ2-2): DTGVSQNPRHKITKRGQNVTFRCDPISEHNRLYWYRQTLGQGPEFLTYFQNEAQLEKSRLLSDRFSAERPKGSFSTLEIQRTEQGDSAMYLCASSLLPGQGRTGELFFGEGSRLTVL.

As to this clone: Other DNA variants within this sample encode the same CDR3. V gene TRBV5-1 combines with J gene TRBJ1-1; D is ambiguous. V was cut by 0 bases and J by 0 bases, with 9 bases left in between. CDR1 and CDR2 (germline): SGHRS, YFSETQ. The CDR3 runs to 15 residues. Here the CDR3 DNA reads TGCGCCAGCAGCTTGGGTGCGGCATTGAACACTGAAGCTTTCTTT. Protein: CASSLGAALNTEAFF.

The V gene is TRBV28, the J gene TRBJ2-1, with 8 bases fitting TRBD2. V gave up 8 bases and J gave up 1 base; unmatched junction bases: 4. CDR3 length: 14 amino acids. Germline CDR1 reads MDHEN; CDR2 reads SYDVKM. The CDR3 DNA follows: TGTGCCAGCGGACTAGCCGATTCCTACAATGAGCAGTTCTTC. It yields the protein CASGLADSYNEQFF.

This chain connects TRBV28 to TRBJ1-1; D not resolved. There are 17 residues in the CDR3. Germline assignment: CDR1 MDHEN and CDR2 SYDVKM. V lost 1 base to trimming and J lost 0 bases, with 15 bases between them. The CDR3 is CASSLYGVMEMNTEAFF. The CDR3 DNA follows: TGTGCCAGCAGTTTATACGGGGTAATGGAGATGAACACTGAAGCTTTCTTT.

The J gene is TRBJ1-5, the V gene TRBV30; D call uncertain. The V gene lost 3 bases and the J gene lost 0 bases, with 9 bases spanning the gap. The CDR3 runs 14 residues. The V gene's germline CDR1 is GTSNPN and CDR2 SVGIG (reference sequence). The CDR3 region is CAWSSSNSNQPQHF. DNA for the CDR3: TGTGCCTGGAGCTCATCAAATAGCAATCAGCCCCAGCATTTT.

The chain links TRBV5-1 to TRBJ2-5; 9 positions match TRBD2. Unmatched junction bases numbered 2, after V lost 4 bases and J lost 4 bases. The CDR3 is 13 amino acids. Germline V lookup: CDR1 SGHRS, CDR2 YFSETQ. Written as DNA, the CDR3 is TGCGCCAGCAGCCGTAGCGGGAGAGAGACCCAGTACTTC. This sequence encodes CASSRSGRETQYF.